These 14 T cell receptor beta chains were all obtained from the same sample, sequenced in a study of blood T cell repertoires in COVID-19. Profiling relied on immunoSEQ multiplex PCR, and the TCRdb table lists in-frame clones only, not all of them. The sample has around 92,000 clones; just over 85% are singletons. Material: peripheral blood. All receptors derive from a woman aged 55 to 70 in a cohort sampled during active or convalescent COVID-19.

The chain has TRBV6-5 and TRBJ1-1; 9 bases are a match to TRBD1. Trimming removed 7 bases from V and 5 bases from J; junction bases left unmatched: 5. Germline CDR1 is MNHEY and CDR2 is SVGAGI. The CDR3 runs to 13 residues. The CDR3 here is CASKPGQGTEAFF. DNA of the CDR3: TGTGCCAGCAAACCGGGACAGGGAACTGAAGCTTTCTTT.

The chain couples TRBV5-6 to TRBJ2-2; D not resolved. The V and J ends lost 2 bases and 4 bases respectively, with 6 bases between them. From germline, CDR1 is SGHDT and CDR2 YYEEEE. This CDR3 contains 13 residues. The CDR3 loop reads CASSFVRTGELFF. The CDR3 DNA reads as TGTGCCAGCAGCTTCGTCCGCACCGGGGAGCTGTTTTTT.

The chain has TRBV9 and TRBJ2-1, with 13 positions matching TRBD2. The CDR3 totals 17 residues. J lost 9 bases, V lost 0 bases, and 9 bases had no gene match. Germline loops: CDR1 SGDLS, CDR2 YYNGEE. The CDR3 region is CASSVDVRTSGGIEQFF. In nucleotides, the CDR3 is TGTGCCAGCAGCGTAGACGTCAGGACTAGCGGGGGAATTGAGCAGTTCTTC.

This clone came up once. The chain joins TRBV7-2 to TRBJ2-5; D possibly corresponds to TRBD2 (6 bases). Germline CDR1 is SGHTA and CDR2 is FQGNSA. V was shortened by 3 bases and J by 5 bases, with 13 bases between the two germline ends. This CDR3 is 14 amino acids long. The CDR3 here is CASSFQGGWETQYF. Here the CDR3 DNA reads TGTGCCAGCAGCTTTCAGGGAGGTTGGGAGACCCAGTACTTC.

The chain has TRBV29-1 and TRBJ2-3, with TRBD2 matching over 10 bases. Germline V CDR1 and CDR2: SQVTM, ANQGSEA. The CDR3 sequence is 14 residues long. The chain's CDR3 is CTSSSGRATDTQYF. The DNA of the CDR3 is TGCACGTCCTCAAGCGGGAGGGCCACAGATACGCAGTATTTT.

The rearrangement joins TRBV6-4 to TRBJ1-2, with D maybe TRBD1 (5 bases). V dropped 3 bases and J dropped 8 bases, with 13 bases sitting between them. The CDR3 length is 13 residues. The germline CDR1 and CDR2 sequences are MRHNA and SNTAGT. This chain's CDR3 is CASSESQGVGYTF. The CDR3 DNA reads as TGTGCCAGCAGTGAATCCCAGGGTGTCGGCTACACCTTC.

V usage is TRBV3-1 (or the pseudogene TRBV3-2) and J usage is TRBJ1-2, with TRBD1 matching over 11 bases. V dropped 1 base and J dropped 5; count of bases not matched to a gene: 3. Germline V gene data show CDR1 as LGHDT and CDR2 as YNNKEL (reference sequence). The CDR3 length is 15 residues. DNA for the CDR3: TGTGCCAGCAGCCAAGGGGACAGGGGGTGGTATGGCTACACCTTC. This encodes CASSQGDRGWYGYTF.

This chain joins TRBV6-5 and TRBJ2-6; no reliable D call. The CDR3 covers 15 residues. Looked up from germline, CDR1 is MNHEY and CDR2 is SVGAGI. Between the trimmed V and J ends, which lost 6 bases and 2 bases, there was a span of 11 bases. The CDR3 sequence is CASSHTRTGANVLTF. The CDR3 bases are TGTGCCAGCAGCCACACCAGGACTGGGGCCAACGTCCTGACTTTC.

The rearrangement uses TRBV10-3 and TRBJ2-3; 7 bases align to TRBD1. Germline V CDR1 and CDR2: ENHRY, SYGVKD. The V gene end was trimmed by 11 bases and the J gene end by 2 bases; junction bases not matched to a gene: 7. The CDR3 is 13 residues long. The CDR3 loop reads CAVTGVITDTQYF. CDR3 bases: TGTGCCGTAACAGGGGTCATCACAGATACGCAGTATTTT.

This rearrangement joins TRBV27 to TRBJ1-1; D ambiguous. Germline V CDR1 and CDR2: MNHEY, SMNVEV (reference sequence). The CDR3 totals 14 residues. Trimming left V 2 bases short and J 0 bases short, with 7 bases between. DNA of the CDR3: TGTGCCAGCAGTTTAGGGCTGATGAACACTGAAGCTTTCTTT. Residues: CASSLGLMNTEAFF.

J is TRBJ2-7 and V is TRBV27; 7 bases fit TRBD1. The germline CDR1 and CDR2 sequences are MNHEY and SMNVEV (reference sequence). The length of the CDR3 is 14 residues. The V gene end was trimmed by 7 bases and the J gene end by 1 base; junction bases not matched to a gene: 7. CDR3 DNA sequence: TGTGCCAGCACCAGAGGGGACAGTTCCTACGAGCAGTACTTC. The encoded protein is CASTRGDSSYEQYF.

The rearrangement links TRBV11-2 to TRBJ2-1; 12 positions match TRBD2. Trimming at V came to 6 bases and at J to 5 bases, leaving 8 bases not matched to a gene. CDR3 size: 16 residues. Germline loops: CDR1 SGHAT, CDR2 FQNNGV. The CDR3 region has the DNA TGTGCCAGCAGACTGACTAGCGGGGGTCCTAACAATGAGCAGTTCTTC. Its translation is CASRLTSGGPNNEQFF.

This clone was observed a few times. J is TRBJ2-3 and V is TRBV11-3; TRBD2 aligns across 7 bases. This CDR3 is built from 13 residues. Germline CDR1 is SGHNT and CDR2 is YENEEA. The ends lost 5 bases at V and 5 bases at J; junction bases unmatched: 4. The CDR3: CASSAGEGDTQYF. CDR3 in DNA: TGTGCCAGCAGCGCGGGAGAGGGAGATACGCAGTATTTT.

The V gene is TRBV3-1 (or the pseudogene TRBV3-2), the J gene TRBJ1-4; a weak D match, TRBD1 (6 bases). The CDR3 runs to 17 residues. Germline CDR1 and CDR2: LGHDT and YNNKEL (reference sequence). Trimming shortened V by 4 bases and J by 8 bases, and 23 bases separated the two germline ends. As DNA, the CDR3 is TGTGCCAGCAGCCCCTCAACTCGCAGGGGAAGAGGGGAAAAACTGTTTTTT. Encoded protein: CASSPSTRRGRGEKLFF.